This T cell receptor (beta chain) was recorded in a study of shared clonotypes between healthy human individuals. Study in general: Three plates were used per donor for CD4 naive, three for CD4 memory, two for CD8 naive and one for CD8 memory. Overall study findings and caveats: Compared with clonotypes that all four donors shared, non-shared clonotypes had lower generation probabilities.

The donors, healthy adults who were HIV-negative, had experienced no recent acute infections or vaccinations. This table comes from immunoSEQ multiplex PCR, and its TCRdb copy is limited to in-frame clones, with some not included. This sample has 1 million to 1.3 million clones, with approximately 80% found just once. V was pared by 6 bases and J by 5 bases, with 9 bases of the junction left unmatched. CDR1 is MDHEN, CDR2 SYDVKM, per germline. This CDR3 region has 17 residues. Regarding this clone: What it binds is unknown.

The sequencing input was memory CD4+ T cells from PBMCs. As for subset: CD45RA-negative fraction. The rearrangement uses TRBV28 and TRBJ2-3, with 15 bases that match TRBD2. This TCR was recovered from a man aged 18 to 29 in good health. Some clones in this sample may be carry-over from other donors' samples. CDR3 in DNA: TGTGCCAGCAGACCTTATTCGGGACTAGCGGGAGGAGATACGCAGTATTTT. This gives the protein CASRPYSGLAGGDTQYF. Full variable domain (remainder filled in from reference TRBV28 and TRBJ2-3): DVKVTQSSRYLVKRTGEKVFLECVQDMDHENMFWYRQDPGLGLRLIYFSYDVKMKEKGDIPEGYSVSREKKERFSLILESASTNQTSMYLCASRPYSGLAGGDTQYFGPGTRLTVL.